Following are 5 T cell receptor beta chains from one sample sequenced in a study of shared clonotypes between healthy human individuals. TCRdb keeps only in-frame clones here, not all; method: immunoSEQ multiplex PCR. The data contain more than 2 million clones, 85% to 95% of them seen just once; the ten biggest clones take up approximately 0.13%. Sequenced sample: naive CD4+ T cells sorted from blood. Subset: CD45RA+ positively selected. The receptors were gathered from a man younger than 35 in good health.

This clone came up once. V is TRBV29-1 and J is TRBJ2-3; D is ambiguous. The CDR3 extends over 11 amino acids. The germline CDR1 and CDR2 sequences are SQVTM and ANQGSEA. The ends were cut back, 4 bases at V and 7 bases at J, with 9 bases in the middle. The CDR3 reads CSVVLGNTQYF. The DNA for the CDR3 is TGCAGCGTTGTTTTGGGGAATACGCAGTATTTT.

This clone has only one observation. The V call is TRBV7-2, the J call TRBJ2-2; 10 bases fit TRBD1. V was pared by 5 bases and J by 5 bases, with 5 bases of the junction left unmatched. Germline lookup yields CDR1 SGHTA and CDR2 FQGNSA. This CDR3 has 15 residues. CDR3 coding DNA: TGTGCCAGCAGCACCGGGACAGGGGCAACCGGGGAGCTGTTTTTT. As protein: CASSTGTGATGELFF.

The CDR3 coding sequence is TGTGCCAGCAGCCCAAAGACCTGGAATCCAGACTACGAGCAGTACTTC. As protein: CASSPKTWNPDYEQYF. This chain joins TRBV14 and TRBJ2-7; D gene ambiguous. The length of the CDR3 is 16 residues. The V and J ends lost 4 bases and 3 bases respectively, with 19 bases between them. Per germline, CDR1 SGHDN and CDR2 FVKESK.

The V call is TRBV5-4, the J call TRBJ2-5, with a weak D call TRBD2 (5 bases). The CDR3 loop spans 14 amino acids. V gave up 0 bases and J gave up 0 bases, with 6 bases separating them. In germline, CDR1 is SGHNT, CDR2 YYREEE (reference sequence). This chain's CDR3 is CASSLGSDQETQYF. CDR3 in DNA: TGTGCCAGCAGCTTGGGTAGCGACCAAGAGACCCAGTACTTC.

This rearrangement joins TRBV7-2 to TRBJ2-7; D gene unclear. Germline CDR1 reads SGHTA; CDR2 reads FQGNSA. There are 13 residues in the CDR3. The V end lost 5 bases, the J end lost 7 bases, and 15 bases lay between the germline ends. The CDR3 sequence: CASSPYFGREQYF. In nucleotides, the CDR3 is TGTGCCAGCAGCCCTTATTTCGGGCGGGAGCAGTACTTC.